This TCR beta chain was documented in a study of blood T cell repertoires in COVID-19. As for the study in general: PBMCs, B-cell-depleted T cells, or T cells were the source of the cDNA or gDNA that made up the material.

CDR1 MNHEY and CDR2 SMNVEV come from the germline V gene (reference sequence). The V gene end was trimmed by 2 bases and the J gene end by 1 base; junction bases not matched to a gene: 11. There are 19 residues in the CDR3. There are a few counts of this clone. In the authors' methods: Estimated nucleated cell counts came from reference gene primer amplification. Measured with immunoSEQ multiplex PCR; TCRdb has only the in-frame clones, and not every one. D and trimming were read from the DNA, whereas the V and J calls and clone size are those reported in that table. Of about 110,000 clones listed, approximately 80% were seen once; the top ten hold 14%.

The V gene is TRBV27, the J gene TRBJ2-3; 11 nucleotides match TRBD2. The sample was peripheral blood. The TCR originated in a woman aged 60 to 75 with acute or convalescent COVID-19. CDR3 protein: CASSLRLAGGLRGTDTQYF. DNA of the CDR3: TGTGCCAGCAGTTTACGGCTAGCGGGGGGCCTTAGAGGCACAGATACGCAGTATTTT.